The rows below give T cell receptor beta chains drawn from one sample of a study of Graves' ophthalmopathy and Graves' hyperthyroidism. TCRdb itself ran the multiplex PCR reads through MiXCR, one entry per CDR3 protein. The sample lists approximately 1.2 million distinct CDR3 sequences, 35% to 45% seen once, with 8.5% to 14% in the top ten. Sequenced sample: peripheral blood or thyroid tissue (not recorded which). These receptors originate from an adult man with Graves' hyperthyroidism. The CDR3 runs from the conserved cysteine through the conserved F or W. The order of the fields is J gene, clone size, V gene, CDR3 length, D gene, CDR3 protein, CDR3 DNA. A D gene is named only where the DNA matches it firmly. Expanded clones get a size class; other rows say once, few or many, or leave the size out.

j_call: TRBJ2-7
clone_size: many
v_call: TRBV29-1
cdr3_length: 12
d_call: NA
cdr3_aa: CSVGHSDYEQYF
cdr3_nt: TGCAGCGTTGGTCACAGTGACTACGAGCAGTACTTC

j_call: TRBJ1-2
clone_size: NA
v_call: TRBV5-5
cdr3_length: 15
d_call: TRBD1
cdr3_aa: CASSPSGQGSYGYTF
cdr3_nt: TGTGCCAGCAGCCCTTCCGGACAGGGCAGCTATGGCTACACCTTC

j_call: TRBJ2-5
clone_size: many
v_call: TRBV12-3/TRBV12-4
cdr3_length: 16
d_call: TRBD2
cdr3_aa: CASSLLGLAGLETQYF
cdr3_nt: TGTGCCAGCAGTTTATTGGGGCTAGCGGGCTTGGAGACCCAGTACTTC

j_call: TRBJ2-3
clone_size: few
v_call: TRBV7-9
cdr3_length: 17
d_call: NA
cdr3_aa: CASSPDLPGLLTDTQYF
cdr3_nt: TGCGCCAGCAGCCCGGACCTCCCGGGACTCCTCACAGATACGCAGTATTTT

j_call: TRBJ2-7
clone_size: NA
v_call: TRBV4-3
cdr3_length: 15
d_call: NA
cdr3_aa: CASSRGTASSYEQYF
cdr3_nt: TGCGCCAGCAGCCGAGGGACGGCCAGCTCCTACGAGCAGTACTTC

j_call: TRBJ1-5
clone_size: NA
v_call: TRBV7-9
cdr3_length: 14
d_call: NA
cdr3_aa: CASSFVGEAQPQHF
cdr3_nt: TGTGCCAGCAGCTTCGTAGGGGAAGCGCAGCCCCAGCATTTT

j_call: TRBJ1-2
clone_size: NA
v_call: TRBV7-4
cdr3_length: 18
d_call: NA
cdr3_aa: CASSPPTGQDPSNYGYTF
cdr3_nt: TGTGCCAGCAGCCCGCCGACAGGCCAAGACCCATCTAACTATGGCTACACCTTC

j_call: TRBJ1-1
clone_size: once
v_call: TRBV11-2
cdr3_length: 13
d_call: NA
cdr3_aa: CDSSLRGLWEAFF
cdr3_nt: TGTGACAGCAGCCTACGGGGGCTCTGGGAAGCTTTCTTT

j_call: TRBJ1-2
clone_size: NA
v_call: TRBV6-2/TRBV6-3
cdr3_length: 14
d_call: NA
cdr3_aa: CASRLSGTNYGYTF
cdr3_nt: TGTGCCAGCAGACTCTCCGGGACCAACTATGGCTACACCTTC

j_call: TRBJ1-1
clone_size: few
v_call: TRBV5-1
cdr3_length: 13
d_call: NA
cdr3_aa: CASSLQKHTEAFF
cdr3_nt: TGCGCCAGCAGCTTGCAGAAGCACACTGAAGCTTTCTTT

j_call: TRBJ1-6
clone_size: NA
v_call: TRBV7-9
cdr3_length: 14
d_call: TRBD1
cdr3_aa: CASGLGQRNSPLHF
cdr3_nt: TGTGCCAGCGGGCTGGGACAGAGAAATTCACCCCTCCACTTT